This T cell receptor beta chain was recovered during a study of cytomegalovirus exposure and HLA in healthy donors (dated by TCRdb to 2016 to 2017). Broadly, across the study: An earlier analysis of 550 to 700 of the donors reported 250 to 350 Gb of sequence data and roughly 110 million unique TCR beta sequences from about 179 million T cells. To decide whether each TCR beta V gene segment behaved as functional or pseudogenic, an earlier analysis of nearly 600 of the donors relied on high-throughput TCR beta sequencing. In the later analysis, no new phenotypic data were used to find candidate immune exposures; instead, reliance was placed on TCR beta sequences and their occurrence across donors. Because of strong linkage in the cohort, four or five DR-DQ haplotypes were treated as single units for association and clustering. The number of typed donors differed by locus: roughly 620-630 for A, B, C, DRB1 and DQB1; 522 for DQA1; 606 for DPA1; and some 450 for DPB1. All discovery cohort repertoires had been generated using a single sequencing platform. On average, around 230,000 unique TCR beta nucleotide sequences were sequenced per donor among 398 genotyped donors of the cohort, with roughly 18% of those sequences being non-productive. To predict cytomegalovirus infection status, the study combined high-throughput TCR immunosequencing, statistical association of individual TCRs with disease status, and machine learning. HLA typing covered class I and class II loci at four-digit resolution. Donor age, sex, ethnicity and CMV serostatus were compiled together with the repertoire data. In addition to the first cohort of 666 subjects, a separate validation cohort of 130 or so different subjects was used. The study was designed to test whether signatures of past pathogen exposure could be identified by cataloging public T cell receptors. Of the 300 to 450 genotyped donors, approximately 80% fell in the genetic ancestry cluster associated with self-reported Caucasian donors. The T cell repertoires of 550 to 850 subjects were profiled by immunosequencing and related to cytomegalovirus serostatus. A later genetic analysis took genome-wide SNP genotypes for about 55% of the roughly 670 donors and used that subset as a discovery cohort. An early release that covered fewer than 800 HLA-typed donors contained about 290 gigabases of sequencing data and roughly 84 million unique TCR sequences. In a later analysis, previously published TCR beta repertoires from fewer than 750 donors were re-analyzed and high-resolution HLA genotyping was added so that TCR occurrence patterns could be studied.

Library method: the immunoSEQ multiplex PCR assay. The multiplex PCR relied on a mix of 60 forward primers for TCR Vbeta segments and 13 reverse primers for TCR Jbeta segments. The CDR3 region of rearranged TCR beta genes was amplified from genomic DNA by a multiplex PCR assay. Amplified TCR beta libraries were sequenced as 87-base-pair reads on the Illumina HiSeq System. The published analysis was carried out like this. Across the 670 or so repertoires, a later analysis counted 75 million to 90 million unique TCR beta chains, approximately 10 million of which were shared by at least two donors. A nearest-neighbor algorithm error-corrected the raw reads and collapsed the reads into unique sequences, merging closely related sequences to remove PCR and sequencing errors. To assign V, D and J gene segments, CDR3 sequences were aligned to IMGT reference sequences. For a sequence to be retained, a match of at least six nucleotides was required to both a V gene segment and a J gene segment. A rearrangement counted as productive if the CDR3 had no stop codons and remained in frame with V and J, and every other rearrangement counted as non-productive. Following IMGT convention, CDR3 was defined as the stretch from the second conserved V-encoded cysteine up to the conserved J-encoded phenylalanine. In an earlier analysis of more than 550 of the donors, sequences lacking an unambiguous match to a single V gene segment were excluded. An earlier analysis of under 750 of the donors called V segments functional above 56.7% productive rearrangements and segregating when the between-donor standard deviation exceeded 5%. A statistical classification framework was developed to diagnose cytomegalovirus status using the catalog of TCR beta chain sequences. V and J gene assignment, in a later analysis, came from comparing TCR nucleotide sequences with IMGT/GENE-DB human TR gene sequences. Using the TCRdist pipeline, a later analysis assigned CDR3 sequences along with most-parsimonious VDJ recombination scenarios. In a later analysis, every TCR beta chain was defined by the combination of its CDR3 amino acid sequence and its V-gene family, and reads without a unique V-gene family were dropped. As a way to deal with suspected cross-contamination and a sequencing artifact, a later analysis dropped over 550 nucleotide sequences that were highly shared and had low generation probability. In a later analysis, a clonal expansion index for each public chain was calculated from normalized within-repertoire ranks of inferred template counts. Generation probabilities in a later analysis came from a VDJ recombination model fitted to out-of-frame rearrangements, and those results were checked against IGoR. Hypergeometric tests were used in a later analysis to score TCR-TCR, TCR-HLA and TCR-CMV co-occurrence, with a repertoire-size bias correction applied to the TCR pairs. In a later analysis, false discovery rates were estimated by permuting HLA or CMV assignments 20 times. In a later analysis, co-occurring TCRs were grouped with DBSCAN, and TCRdist sequence similarity was added when clustering was performed within HLA-allele-positive subsets. For co-occurrence clustering, repertoires with fewer than 30,000 or more than 120,000 public chains were excluded, along with roughly 5 repertoires with anomalous nucleotide sharing. TCRdb took over this immuneACCESS table, retaining in-frame rearrangements with V and J assigned. Such tables are incomplete; in checked studies, under half of the missing clones stem from an unresolved V gene, and the remainder is unexplained. That table is the source of V, J and clone size, and D and trimming were worked out from the DNA. The sample yields 120,000 or so clones; 83% were counted once. 3.6% of the sample rests with the top ten.

The cohort was made up of roughly 670 healthy bone marrow donors. At the time of sampling, all cohort members were nominally healthy, though unrecorded immune exposures were likely present. The donor was CMV seropositive and was included in the group of about 290 seropositive cohort members. A peripheral blood sample was collected from each donor, and TCR beta sequencing was performed on peripheral blood mononuclear cells. The Qiagen DNeasy Blood Extraction Kit was used to extract genomic DNA from the blood cell samples. Including the terminal cysteine and phenylalanine, the CDR3 comprises 16 residues. Here the CDR3 DNA is all that survives: 48 bases in frame from base 1. Trimming leaves V shorter by 4 bases and J shorter by 3 bases, with the junction holding 10 bases beyond the gene matches. CDR1 is given as MNHEY and CDR2 as SVGAGI, both from the germline V gene. What the study reported, not specific to this receptor: A later analysis associated 15,000 or so TCR beta sequences with specific HLA alleles at a false discovery rate of 0.05. In a later analysis, most CMV-associated TCR beta chains were found to appear HLA-restricted, with HLA associations seemingly driven largely by CMV exposure. Immune exposure information for the cohort was limited to CMV serostatus. In a later analysis, the rate of TCR association differed among HLA loci, with DRB1 alleles having the most associated TCRs and HLA-C alleles having the fewest. Because some donors lacked HLA typing at each locus, the association tests relied only on the typed subset. Some IMGT-functional V segments, including TRBV6-2 and TRBV6-3, could not be told apart with the 87-base-pair reads, so those segments were excluded. A later genetic analysis associated a missense DCLRE1C variant with V-gene and J-gene trimming of TCR beta chains, and an independent cohort replicated the association. A cluster of highly shared sequence variants was judged likely to be a technical artifact of the sequencing pipeline. In a later genetic analysis, fewer N-insertions in productive TCRs were reported among donors in an Asian-associated ancestry cluster than the approximately 710-donor mean. It was suggested by the authors that the approach could potentially be generalized to other disease states and immunological phenotypes. Most TCR sequences were observed very rarely across donors, whereas some public TCRs were present in many individuals. Sequencing depth was assumed to be roughly uniform across donors in the presence/absence analyses, though that assumption may not hold. The study listed 150 to 200 TCR beta chains as associated with cytomegalovirus. Several of the top co-occurrence clusters appeared to be linked to parvovirus B19, influenza, CMV and Epstein-Barr virus, according to a later analysis. In this cohort, only TCR beta chains were sequenced, and detectable features were limited by the absence of alpha or paired-chain data. Broadly in line with IMGT annotations, most TCR beta V segments showed up in productive rearrangements about 87% or about 30% of the time in an earlier analysis of around 550 of the donors. A further reported finding was that TCR beta sequences accurately predicted the HLA-A and HLA-B alleles for most subjects in the first cohort. In vitro tests confirmed that a few of the cytomegalovirus-associated TCR beta chains recognize cytomegalovirus antigens. About 15 rarely observed V segments, including chromosome 9 orphons, were excluded from the earlier analysis of a few hundred of the donors because counts were too low. Correlated functional status among segregating V segments might reflect linkage disequilibrium, but an unknown experimental factor could not be ruled out. A later analysis found that HLA-associated TCR beta chains were more clonally expanded and had lower generation probabilities than equally common non-associated chains. When HLA alleles, especially DR and DQ, strongly co-occurred, attributing TCR associations to individual alleles was difficult. Cytomegalovirus status was reported to be diagnosed by the classifier with high specificity and sensitivity in both the original and validation cohorts.

About this clone: The specificity of this receptor is unknown. Qualities for individual bases were not recorded, and no much larger clone is one base off.

The chain couples TRBV6-5 to TRBJ2-7, with 9 middle bases fitting TRBD1. Material: PBMCs. This TCR came from a woman aged 40 to 49 in good health and CMV-seropositive. In nucleotides, the sequence is TGTGCCAGCAGTTCCACAACCGGGACAGGGTACTACGAGCAGTACTTC. Protein translation: CASSSTTGTGYYEQYF.